The entry below describes one TCR beta chain. Every one of the donors was a healthy Caucasian. From germline, CDR1 is SGDLS and CDR2 YYNGEE. The CDR3 runs 13 residues. The germline V and J ends were trimmed by 5 bases and 3 bases, with 10 bases remaining between them. These data belong to a study of identical twins. TCRdb reprocessed the 5' RACE reads via MiXCR and lists one record per CDR3 protein. The sample records hundreds of thousands of distinct CDR3 sequences, roughly 18% being singletons. These data were likewise used in another study, on T cells expressing NK-cell markers. That work adds: The same clonotypes also predominated in the CD3+CD56-NKG2C+ fraction of several donors.

Source material: PBMCs. The chain combines TRBV9 with TRBJ2-3; TRBD2 might be the D (5 bases). This sequence was found in a woman aged 18-29 years in good health. CDR3 nucleotides: TGTGCCAGCAGTGTCGGGGTGACAGATACGCAGTATTTT. Amino acid sequence: CASSVGVTDTQYF.